This T cell receptor beta chain was obtained from a study of radiation and T cells in renal cell carcinoma. The treatment here: treatment-naive control, cytoreductive nephrectomy. Control tumors came from treatment-naive patients without prior radiation. The patient's renal cell carcinoma had clear cell pathology. Controls included a handful of female and over 10 male donors, resected 2011 to 2014. V lost 2 bases and J lost 2; bases outside the gene matches: 3. Germline V CDR1 and CDR2: SGHKS, YYEKEE (reference sequence). CDR3 length: 15 amino acids. Sequencing was performed with immunoSEQ multiplex PCR; in TCRdb, only in-frame clones are kept and a portion is missing. The table records some 5,000 clones, 68% of them present only once. Overall study findings and caveats: Dominant CDR3 motifs occupied more repertoire in irradiated than control tumors.

A remark on this clone: Its matching antigen is unknown.

The sample consisted of tumor tissue, taken from a patient whose treatment was nephrectomy without radiotherapy. This sequence originates from a human donor with renal cell carcinoma. This chain connects TRBV5-5 to TRBJ2-1, with 8 bases identical to TRBD2. The CDR3 here is CASSLAGVAYNEQFF. The CDR3, as DNA: TGTGCCAGCAGCTTAGCGGGAGTGGCCTACAATGAGCAGTTCTTC.